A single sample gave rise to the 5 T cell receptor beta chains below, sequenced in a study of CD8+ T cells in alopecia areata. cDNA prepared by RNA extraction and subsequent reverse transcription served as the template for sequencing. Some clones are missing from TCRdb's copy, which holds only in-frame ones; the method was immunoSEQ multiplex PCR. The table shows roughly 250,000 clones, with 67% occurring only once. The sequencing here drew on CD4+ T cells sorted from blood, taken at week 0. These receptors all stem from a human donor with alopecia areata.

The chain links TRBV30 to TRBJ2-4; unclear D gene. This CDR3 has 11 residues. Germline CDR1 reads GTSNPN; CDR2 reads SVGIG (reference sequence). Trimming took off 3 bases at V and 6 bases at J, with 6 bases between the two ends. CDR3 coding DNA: TGTGCCTGGAGCCCACTAAACATTCAGTACTTC. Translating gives CAWSPLNIQYF. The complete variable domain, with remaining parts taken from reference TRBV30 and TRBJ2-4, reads SQTIHQWPATLVQPVGSPLSLECTVEGTSNPNLYWYRQAAGRGLQLLFYSVGIGQISSEVPQNLSASRPQDRQFILSSKKLLLSDSGFYLCAWSPLNIQYFGAGTRLSVL.

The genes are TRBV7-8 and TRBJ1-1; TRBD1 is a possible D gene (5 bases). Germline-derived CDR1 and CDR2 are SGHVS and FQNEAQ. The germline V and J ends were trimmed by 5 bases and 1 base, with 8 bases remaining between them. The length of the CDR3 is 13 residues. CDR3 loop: CASSRGQNTEAFF. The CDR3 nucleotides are TGTGCCAGCAGCCGAGGACAGAACACTGAAGCTTTCTTT.

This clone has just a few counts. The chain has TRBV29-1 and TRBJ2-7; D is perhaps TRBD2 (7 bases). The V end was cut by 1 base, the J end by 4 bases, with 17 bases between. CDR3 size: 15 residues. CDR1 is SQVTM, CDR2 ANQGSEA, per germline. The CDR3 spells CSVEVVRGALYEQYF. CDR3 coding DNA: TGCAGCGTTGAAGTGGTACGGGGGGCCTTGTACGAGCAGTACTTC.

CDR3 in DNA: TGTGCCAGCAGCAAAGCCGGGACAGGGGGCGGCGAGCAGTACTTC. Translated, it gives CASSKAGTGGGEQYF. The genes are TRBV7-9 and TRBJ2-7; TRBD1 matches at 12 bases. Germline V gene data show CDR1 as SEHNR and CDR2 as FQNEAQ (reference sequence). This CDR3 is 15 amino acids long. The V gene end was trimmed by 5 bases and the J gene end by 6 bases; junction bases not matched to a gene: 8.

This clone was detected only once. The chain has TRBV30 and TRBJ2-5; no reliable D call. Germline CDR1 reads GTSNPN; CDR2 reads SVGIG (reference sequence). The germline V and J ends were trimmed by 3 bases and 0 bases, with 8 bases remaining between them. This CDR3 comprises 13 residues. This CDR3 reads CAWRLGYQETQYF. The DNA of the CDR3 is TGTGCCTGGAGGCTAGGGTACCAAGAGACCCAGTACTTC.